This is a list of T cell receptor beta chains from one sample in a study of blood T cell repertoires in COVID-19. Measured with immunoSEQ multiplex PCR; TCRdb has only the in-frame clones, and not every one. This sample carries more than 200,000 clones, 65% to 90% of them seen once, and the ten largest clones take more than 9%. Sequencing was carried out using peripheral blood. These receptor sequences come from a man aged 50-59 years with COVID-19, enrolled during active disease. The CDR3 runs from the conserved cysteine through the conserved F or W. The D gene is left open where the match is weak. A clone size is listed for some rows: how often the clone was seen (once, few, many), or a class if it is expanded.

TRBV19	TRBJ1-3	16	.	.	TGTGCCAGTAGCCACCTGGGGGGGACCTCTGGAAACACCATATATTTT	CASSHLGGTSGNTIYF
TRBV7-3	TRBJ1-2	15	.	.	TGTGCCAGCAGCCCCTCCGTGGGGCTAGTGGAGGGCTACACCTTC	CASSPSVGLVEGYTF
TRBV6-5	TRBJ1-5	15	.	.	TGTGCCAGCAGTTATACGACAGGAGGCAATCAGCCCCAGCATTTT	CASSYTTGGNQPQHF
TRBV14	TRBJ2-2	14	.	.	TGTGCCAGCAGCATCCTAGCACGGACCGGGGAGCTGTTTTTT	CASSILARTGELFF
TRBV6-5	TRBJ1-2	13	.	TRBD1	TGTGCCAGCAGCGCGGACAGGATTTATGGCTACACCTTC	CASSADRIYGYTF
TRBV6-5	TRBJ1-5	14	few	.	TGTGCCAGCAGTCGCCCGGGGGGCAATCAGCCCCAGCATTTT	CASSRPGGNQPQHF
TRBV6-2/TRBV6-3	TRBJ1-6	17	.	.	TGTGCCAGCAGCCCGCAGGATTTGGCCTCTTATAATTCACCCCTCCACTTT	CASSPQDLASYNSPLHF
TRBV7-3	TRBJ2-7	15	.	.	TGTGCCAGCAGCTTGTATGGTGGGAGCGGGTACGAGCAGTACTTC	CASSLYGGSGYEQYF
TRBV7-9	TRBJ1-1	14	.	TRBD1	TGTGCCAGCAGCCGACGGACAGGGAACACTGAAGCTTTCTTT	CASSRRTGNTEAFF
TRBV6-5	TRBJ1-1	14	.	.	TGTGCCAGCCGGAGGGGGGGCGAGAACACTGAAGCTTTCTTT	CASRRGGENTEAFF
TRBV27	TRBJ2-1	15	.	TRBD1	TGTGCCAGCAGGGCGTCCCGGGACAGGGGTGGTGAGCAGTTCTTC	CASRASRDRGGEQFF
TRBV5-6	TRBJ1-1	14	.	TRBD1	TGTGCCAGCAGCTGGGGACAGTTGAACACTGAAGCTTTCTTT	CASSWGQLNTEAFF
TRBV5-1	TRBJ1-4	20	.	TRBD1	TGCGCCAGCAGCTTGTATTGGACAGGGGGCTTCTCAGAGGCTGGGGAAAAACTGTTTTTT	CASSLYWTGGFSEAGEKLFF
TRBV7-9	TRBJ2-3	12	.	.	TGTGCCAGCAGCGCGCGCACAGATACGCAGTATTTT	CASSARTDTQYF
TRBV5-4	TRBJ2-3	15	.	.	TGTGCCAGCAGCTTGGGGGGGGATCAGACAGATACGCAGTATTTT	CASSLGGDQTDTQYF
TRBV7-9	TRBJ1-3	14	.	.	TGTGCCGCCACGGCGGCCCCCTCTGGAAACACCATATATTTT	CAATAAPSGNTIYF
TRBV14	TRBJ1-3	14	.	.	TGTGCCAGCAGCCCGCCCGGACAGAGACACACCATATATTTT	CASSPPGQRHTIYF
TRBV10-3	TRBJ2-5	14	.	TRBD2	TGTGCCATCAGTGGGGAGCGGGGGATGGAGACCCAGTACTTC	CAISGERGMETQYF
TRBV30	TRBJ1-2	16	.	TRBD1	TGTGCCTGGAGTGTAGGAATGACAGGGGGAGGGTATGGCTACACCTTC	CAWSVGMTGGGYGYTF
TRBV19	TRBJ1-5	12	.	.	TGTGCCAGTAGTATAGTTCCACAGCCCCAGCATTTT	CASSIVPQPQHF
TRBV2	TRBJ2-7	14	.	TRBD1	TGTGCCAGCAGCGCCGGGACAGGGGGCTACGAGCAGTACTTC	CASSAGTGGYEQYF
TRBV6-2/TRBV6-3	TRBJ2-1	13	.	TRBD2	TGTGCCAGCAGTTTGGCGGGGGTCAATGAGCAGTTCTTC	CASSLAGVNEQFF
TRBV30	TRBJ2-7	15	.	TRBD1	TGTGCCTGGAGTCGAACACAGGGGAAGGTCGGCGAGCAGTACTTC	CAWSRTQGKVGEQYF
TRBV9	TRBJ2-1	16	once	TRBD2	TGTGCCAGCAGCGTATTATCTAGCGGGGTTTACAATGAGCAGTTCTTC	CASSVLSSGVYNEQFF
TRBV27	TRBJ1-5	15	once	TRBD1	TGTGCCAGCAGTATCACAGGGGTTAGCAATCAGCCCCAGCATTTT	CASSITGVSNQPQHF
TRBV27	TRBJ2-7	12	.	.	TGTGCCAGCAGGGGCAGATCCTACGAGCAGTACTTC	CASRGRSYEQYF
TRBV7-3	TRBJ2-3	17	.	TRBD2	TGTGCCAGCAGCTTAAAACTAGCGGGTGCAGGCACAGATACGCAGTATTTT	CASSLKLAGAGTDTQYF